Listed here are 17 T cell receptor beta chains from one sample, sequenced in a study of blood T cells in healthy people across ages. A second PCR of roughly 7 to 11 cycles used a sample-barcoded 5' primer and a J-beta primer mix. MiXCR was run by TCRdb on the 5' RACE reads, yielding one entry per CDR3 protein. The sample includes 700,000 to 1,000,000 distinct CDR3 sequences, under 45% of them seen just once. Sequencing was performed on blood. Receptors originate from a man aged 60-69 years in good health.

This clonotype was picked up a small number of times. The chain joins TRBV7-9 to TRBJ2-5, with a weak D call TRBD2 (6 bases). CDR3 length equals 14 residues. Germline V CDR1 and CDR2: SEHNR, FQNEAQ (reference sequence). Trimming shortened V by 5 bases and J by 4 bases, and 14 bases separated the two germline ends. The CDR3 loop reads CASSDELAPETQYF. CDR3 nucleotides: TGTGCCAGCAGCGACGAACTAGCCCCAGAGACCCAGTACTTC.

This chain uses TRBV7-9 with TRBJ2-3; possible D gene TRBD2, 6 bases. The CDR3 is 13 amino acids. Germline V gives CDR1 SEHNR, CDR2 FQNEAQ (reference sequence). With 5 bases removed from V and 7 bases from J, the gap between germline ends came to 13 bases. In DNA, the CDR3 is TGTGCCAGCAGCCCGTGGGAGGATAATACGCAGTATTTT. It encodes CASSPWEDNTQYF. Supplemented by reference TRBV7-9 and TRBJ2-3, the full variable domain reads DTGVSQNPRHKITKRGQNVTFRCDPISEHNRLYWYRQTLGQGPEFLTYFQNEAQLEKSRLLSDRFSAERPKGSFSTLEIQRTEQGDSAMYLCASSPWEDNTQYFGPGTRLTVL.

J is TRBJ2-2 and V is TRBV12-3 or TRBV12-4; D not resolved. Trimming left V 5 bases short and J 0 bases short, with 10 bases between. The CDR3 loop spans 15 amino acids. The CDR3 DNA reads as TGTGCCAGCAGTCCGATCTCGCCGAACACCGGGGAGCTGTTTTTT. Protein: CASSPISPNTGELFF.

The CDR3 here is CASSPGWGRGEAFF. DNA for the CDR3: TGTGCCAGCAGCCCCGGGTGGGGCAGGGGTGAAGCTTTCTTT. The V gene is TRBV11-2, the J gene TRBJ1-1; D possibly corresponds to TRBD1 (6 bases). The CDR3 sequence is 14 residues long. V was clipped by 5 bases and J by 7 bases, with 17 bases between them. Germline CDR1 and CDR2: SGHAT and FQNNGV.

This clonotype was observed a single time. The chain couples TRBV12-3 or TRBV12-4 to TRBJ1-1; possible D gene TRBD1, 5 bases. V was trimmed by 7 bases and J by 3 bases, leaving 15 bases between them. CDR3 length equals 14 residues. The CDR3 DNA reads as TGTGCCAGCATTGCGGGGAGACAGTACACTGAAGCTTTCTTT. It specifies CASIAGRQYTEAFF.

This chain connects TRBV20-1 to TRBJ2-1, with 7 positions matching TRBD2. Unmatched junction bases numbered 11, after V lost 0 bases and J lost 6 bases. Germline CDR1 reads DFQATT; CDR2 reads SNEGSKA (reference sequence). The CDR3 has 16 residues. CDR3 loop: CSARDWGRGFGNEQFF. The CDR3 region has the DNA TGCAGTGCTAGAGATTGGGGGAGGGGATTTGGCAATGAGCAGTTCTTC.

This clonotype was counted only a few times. CDR3: CASRTGLAGADTQYF. DNA for the CDR3: TGTGCCAGCAGGACCGGACTAGCGGGGGCCGATACGCAGTATTTT. This sequence joins TRBV6-5 and TRBJ2-3; TRBD2 agrees at 13 bases. CDR3 length: 15 amino acids. Trimming at V came to 6 bases and at J to 6 bases, leaving 6 bases not matched to a gene. CDR1 is MNHEY and CDR2 is SVGAGI in the germline V gene.

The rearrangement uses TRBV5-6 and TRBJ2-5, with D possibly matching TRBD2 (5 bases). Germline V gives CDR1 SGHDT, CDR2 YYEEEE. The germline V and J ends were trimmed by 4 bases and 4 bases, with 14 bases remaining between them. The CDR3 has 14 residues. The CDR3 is CASSVDSGGETQYF. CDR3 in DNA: TGTGCCAGCAGCGTGGATTCAGGAGGAGAGACCCAGTACTTC.

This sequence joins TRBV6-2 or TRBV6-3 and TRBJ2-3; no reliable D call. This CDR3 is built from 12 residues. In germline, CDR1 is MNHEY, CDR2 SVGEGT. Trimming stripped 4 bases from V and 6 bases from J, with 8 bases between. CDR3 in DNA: TGTGCCAGCAGTTCAAGCTGGGATACGCAGTATTTT. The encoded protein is CASSSSWDTQYF.

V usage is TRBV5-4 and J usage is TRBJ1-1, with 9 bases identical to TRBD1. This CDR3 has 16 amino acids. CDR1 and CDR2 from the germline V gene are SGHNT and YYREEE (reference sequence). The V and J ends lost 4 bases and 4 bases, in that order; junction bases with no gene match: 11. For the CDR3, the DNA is TGTGCCAGCAGCCCGCCTAAAGCGACAGGGGGCACTGAAGCTTTCTTT. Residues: CASSPPKATGGTEAFF.

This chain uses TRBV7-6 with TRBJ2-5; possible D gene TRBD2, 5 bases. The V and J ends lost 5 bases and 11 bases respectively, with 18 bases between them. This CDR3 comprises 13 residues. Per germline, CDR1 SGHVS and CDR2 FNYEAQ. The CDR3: CASSLGSRRGQYF. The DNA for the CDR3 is TGTGCCAGCAGCCTCGGGTCCAGGCGCGGGCAGTACTTC.

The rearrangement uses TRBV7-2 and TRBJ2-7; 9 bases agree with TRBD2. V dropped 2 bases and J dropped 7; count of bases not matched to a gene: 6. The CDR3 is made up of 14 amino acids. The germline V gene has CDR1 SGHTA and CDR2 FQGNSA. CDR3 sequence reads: CASSLLPSGVEQYF. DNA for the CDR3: TGTGCCAGCAGCTTATTGCCTAGCGGGGTTGAGCAGTACTTC.

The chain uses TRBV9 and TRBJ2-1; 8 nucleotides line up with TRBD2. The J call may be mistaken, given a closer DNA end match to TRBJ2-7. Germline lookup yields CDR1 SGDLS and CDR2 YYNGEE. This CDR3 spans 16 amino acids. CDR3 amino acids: CASSVGGGGPYNEQYF. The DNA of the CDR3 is TGTGCCAGCAGCGTCGGGGGGGGCGGCCCCTACAATGAGCAGTACTTC.

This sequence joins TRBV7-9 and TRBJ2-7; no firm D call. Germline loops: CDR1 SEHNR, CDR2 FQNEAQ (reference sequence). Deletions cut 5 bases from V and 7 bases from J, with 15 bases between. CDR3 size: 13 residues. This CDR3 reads CASSPGQFREQYF. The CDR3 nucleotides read TGTGCCAGCAGCCCAGGCCAGTTCAGGGAGCAGTACTTC.

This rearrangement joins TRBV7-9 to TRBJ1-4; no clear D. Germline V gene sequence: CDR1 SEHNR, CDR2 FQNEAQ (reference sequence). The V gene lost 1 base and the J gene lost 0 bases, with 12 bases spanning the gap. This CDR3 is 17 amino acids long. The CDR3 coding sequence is TGTGCCAGCAGCTTAGTTCGGGGTTCGGCAACTAATGAAAAACTGTTTTTT. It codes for CASSLVRGSATNEKLFF. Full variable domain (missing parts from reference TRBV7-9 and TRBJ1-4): DTGVSQNPRHKITKRGQNVTFRCDPISEHNRLYWYRQTLGQGPEFLTYFQNEAQLEKSRLLSDRFSAERPKGSFSTLEIQRTEQGDSAMYLCASSLVRGSATNEKLFFGSGTQLSVL.

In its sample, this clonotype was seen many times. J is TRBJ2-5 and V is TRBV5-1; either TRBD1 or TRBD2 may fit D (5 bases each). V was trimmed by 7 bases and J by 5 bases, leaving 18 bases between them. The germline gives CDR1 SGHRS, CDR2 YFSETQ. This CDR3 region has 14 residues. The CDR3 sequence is CASSVGASAETQYF. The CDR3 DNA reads TGCGCCAGCTCCGTCGGGGCATCGGCGGAGACCCAGTACTTC.

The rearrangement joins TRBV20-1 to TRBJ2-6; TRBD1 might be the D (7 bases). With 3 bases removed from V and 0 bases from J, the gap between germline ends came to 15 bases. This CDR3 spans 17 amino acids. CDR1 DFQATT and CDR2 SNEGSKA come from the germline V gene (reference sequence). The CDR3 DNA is TGCAGTGCTAGCCAGGGGGGCGGTGGCTCTGGGGCCAACGTCCTGACTTTC. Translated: CSASQGGGGSGANVLTF.